What follows describes a single TCR beta chain. What it recognizes is unknown. No patient escaped relapse after autologous stem cell transplantation, and brentuximab vedotin exposure varied. The record originates from a study of PD-1 blockade in classical Hodgkin lymphoma. The CDR3 runs to 13 residues. Deletions cut 2 bases from V and 3 bases from J, with 8 bases between. Germline CDR1 reads MNHNS; CDR2 reads SASEGT. Clones were sequenced by immunoSEQ multiplex PCR, and TCRdb holds only the in-frame ones, with some missing. The data contain some 65,000 clones, about two thirds of them singletons. Regarding the study as a whole: By C4D1 there was a significant rise in CD4+ TCR diversity but not in CD8+ TCR diversity.

This chain joins TRBV6-1 and TRBJ2-7; D gene unclear. The TCR was taken from a human donor with classical Hodgkin lymphoma. The source material was peripheral blood mononuclear cells (PBMCs), sampled before the second cycle of nivolumab. The CDR3 protein is CASSEPTVYEQYF. The CDR3 DNA sequence: TGTGCCAGCAGTGAACCTACAGTCTACGAGCAGTACTTC.